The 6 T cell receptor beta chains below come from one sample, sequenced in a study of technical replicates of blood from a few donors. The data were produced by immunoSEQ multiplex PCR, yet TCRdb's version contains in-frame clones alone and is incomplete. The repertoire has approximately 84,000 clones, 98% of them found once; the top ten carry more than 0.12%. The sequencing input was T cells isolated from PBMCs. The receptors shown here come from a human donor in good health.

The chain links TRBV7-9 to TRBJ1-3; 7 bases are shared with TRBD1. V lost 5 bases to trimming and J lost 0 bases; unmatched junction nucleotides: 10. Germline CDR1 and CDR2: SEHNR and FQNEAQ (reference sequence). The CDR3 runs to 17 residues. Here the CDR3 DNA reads TGTGCCAGCAGCCAAGGGGATTGGACAGGCTCTGGAAACACCATATATTTT. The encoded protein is CASSQGDWTGSGNTIYF. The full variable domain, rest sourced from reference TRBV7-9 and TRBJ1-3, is DTGVSQNPRHKITKRGQNVTFRCDPISEHNRLYWYRQTLGQGPEFLTYFQNEAQLEKSRLLSDRFSAERPKGSFSTLEIQRTEQGDSAMYLCASSQGDWTGSGNTIYFGEGSWLTVV.

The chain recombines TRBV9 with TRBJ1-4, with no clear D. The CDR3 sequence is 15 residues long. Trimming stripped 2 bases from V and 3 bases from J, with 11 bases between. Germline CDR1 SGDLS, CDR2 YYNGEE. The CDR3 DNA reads TGTGCCAGCAGCGTTCGAGGGTCGGCTAATGAAAAACTGTTTTTT. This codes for CASSVRGSANEKLFF.

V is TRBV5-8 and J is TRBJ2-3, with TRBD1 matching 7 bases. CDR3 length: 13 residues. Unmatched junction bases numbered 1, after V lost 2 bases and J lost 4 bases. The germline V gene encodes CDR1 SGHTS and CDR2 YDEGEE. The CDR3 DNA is TGTGCCAGCAGCTTAACAGGGGCAGATACGCAGTATTTT. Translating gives CASSLTGADTQYF.

CDR3 residues: CASSLGTGADEQYF. The CDR3 DNA is TGCGCCAGCAGCTTAGGGACAGGGGCGGACGAGCAGTACTTC. The chain joins TRBV5-1 to TRBJ2-7; 10 nucleotides line up with TRBD1. The germline V gene has CDR1 SGHRS and CDR2 YFSETQ. The CDR3 is 14 amino acids. The trim removed 2 bases at V and 5 bases at J, leaving 4 bases unmatched.

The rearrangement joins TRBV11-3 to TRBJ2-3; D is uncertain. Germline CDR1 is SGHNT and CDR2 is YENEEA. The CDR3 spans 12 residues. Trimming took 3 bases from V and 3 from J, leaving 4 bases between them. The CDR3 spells CASSFGTDTQYF. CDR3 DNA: TGTGCCAGCAGCTTCGGGACAGATACGCAGTATTTT.

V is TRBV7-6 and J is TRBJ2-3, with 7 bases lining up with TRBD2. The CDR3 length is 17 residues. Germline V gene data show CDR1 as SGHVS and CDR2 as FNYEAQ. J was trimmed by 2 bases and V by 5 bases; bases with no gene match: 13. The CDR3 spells CASSHMTKRGYTDTQYF. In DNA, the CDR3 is TGTGCCAGCAGCCACATGACTAAGCGGGGTTACACAGATACGCAGTATTTT.